These T cell receptor beta chains were read from a single sample in a study of cytomegalovirus exposure and HLA in healthy donors. The repertoire was sequenced with immunoSEQ multiplex PCR; TCRdb's copy has only in-frame clones and lacks some. Of some 110,000 clones listed, 88% are singletons. The source material was PBMCs. The receptors were sampled from a man younger than 35 in good health and CMV-seropositive. Both conserved end residues are part of each CDR3. Fields, in order: clone size, V gene, D gene, J gene, CDR3 DNA, CDR3 protein. D genes are given only for firm matches. Not all rows give a size; the values are once, few, many and, for expanded clones, a class.

clone_size: .; v_call: TRBV7-2; d_call: TRBD1; j_call: TRBJ1-1; cdr3_nt: TGTGCCAGCAGCATTACAGGGGACACTGAAGCTTTCTTT; cdr3_aa: CASSITGDTEAFF
clone_size: .; v_call: TRBV29-1; d_call: .; j_call: TRBJ2-3; cdr3_nt: TGCAGCGTTGGTTCGGGAGACCTCACAGATACGCAGTATTTT; cdr3_aa: CSVGSGDLTDTQYF
clone_size: .; v_call: TRBV19; d_call: .; j_call: TRBJ2-1; cdr3_nt: TGTGCCAGTAGTATCTCTTTTTACAATGAGCAGTTCTTC; cdr3_aa: CASSISFYNEQFF
clone_size: few; v_call: TRBV4-3; d_call: TRBD1; j_call: TRBJ1-6; cdr3_nt: TGCGCCAGCAGCCAACTCGACAGGGCGGATTCACCCCTCCACTTT; cdr3_aa: CASSQLDRADSPLHF
clone_size: .; v_call: TRBV11-2; d_call: TRBD1; j_call: TRBJ1-1; cdr3_nt: TGTGCCAGCAGCACTAGGACAGGGGGGGCCACTGAAGCTTTCTTT; cdr3_aa: CASSTRTGGATEAFF
clone_size: once; v_call: TRBV7-2; d_call: .; j_call: TRBJ1-4; cdr3_nt: TGTGCCAGCAGCTTAGTCCGGGGGGATGAAAAACTGTTTTTT; cdr3_aa: CASSLVRGDEKLFF
clone_size: .; v_call: TRBV2; d_call: TRBD2; j_call: TRBJ2-1; cdr3_nt: TGTGCCAGCAGTGAACCCGCAGCGGGGGGGCTCAATGAGCAGTTCTTC; cdr3_aa: CASSEPAAGGLNEQFF
clone_size: .; v_call: TRBV4-3; d_call: .; j_call: TRBJ2-2; cdr3_nt: TGCGCCAGCAGCCCCCAGGTCAGGGGGGCGGACACCGGGGAGCTGTTTTTT; cdr3_aa: CASSPQVRGADTGELFF
clone_size: .; v_call: TRBV5-1; d_call: TRBD1; j_call: TRBJ2-7; cdr3_nt: TGCGCCAGCAGCTTGTCTGGGACAGGGGGCGACGAGCAGTACTTC; cdr3_aa: CASSLSGTGGDEQYF
clone_size: .; v_call: TRBV6-5; d_call: TRBD1; j_call: TRBJ1-2; cdr3_nt: TGTGCCAGCAGTTACACTTGGACAGGCTATGGCTACACCTTC; cdr3_aa: CASSYTWTGYGYTF
clone_size: .; v_call: TRBV2; d_call: TRBD1; j_call: TRBJ1-6; cdr3_nt: TGTGCCAGCACCAGCGGGACAGGGGATTCACCCCTCCACTTT; cdr3_aa: CASTSGTGDSPLHF
clone_size: once; v_call: TRBV27; d_call: TRBD2; j_call: TRBJ2-3; cdr3_nt: TGTGCCAGCAATAGGGCTAGCGGCTTGTCCACAGATACGCAGTATTTT; cdr3_aa: CASNRASGLSTDTQYF
clone_size: .; v_call: TRBV28; d_call: .; j_call: TRBJ1-5; cdr3_nt: TGTGCCACCGCTTTAGGGGGACAAAGCAATCAGCCCCAGCATTTT; cdr3_aa: CATALGGQSNQPQHF
clone_size: .; v_call: TRBV7-9; d_call: TRBD1; j_call: TRBJ2-5; cdr3_nt: TGTGCCACCCCTCGAACAGGGGAAGGAGAGACCCAGTACTTC; cdr3_aa: CATPRTGEGETQYF
clone_size: once; v_call: TRBV28; d_call: .; j_call: TRBJ1-1; cdr3_nt: TGTGCCAGCAGTCCCGTTGTCAGCGTGAACACTGAAGCTTTCTTT; cdr3_aa: CASSPVVSVNTEAFF
clone_size: .; v_call: TRBV4-2; d_call: .; j_call: TRBJ2-5; cdr3_nt: TGTGCCAGCAGCCAAGATCCCCCGGACTTACAAGAGACCCAGTACTTC; cdr3_aa: CASSQDPPDLQETQYF
clone_size: few; v_call: TRBV6-1; d_call: .; j_call: TRBJ1-1; cdr3_nt: TGTGCCAGCAGTGAAGCGCCGGAGGCCACTGAAGCTTTCTTT; cdr3_aa: CASSEAPEATEAFF
clone_size: .; v_call: TRBV4-1; d_call: TRBD1; j_call: TRBJ1-6; cdr3_nt: TGCGCCAGCAGCCAAGATGGGACAGGAAGGGTCGGCTCACCCCTCCACTTT; cdr3_aa: CASSQDGTGRVGSPLHF
clone_size: .; v_call: TRBV28; d_call: TRBD1; j_call: TRBJ1-1; cdr3_nt: TGTGCCAGCAGTTTACTGGGACAGCCCACTGAAGCTTTCTTT; cdr3_aa: CASSLLGQPTEAFF
clone_size: .; v_call: TRBV7-9; d_call: .; j_call: TRBJ1-1; cdr3_nt: TGTGCCAGCAGCTTAGGGGTCGAGAGCGAGAAGAACACTGAAGCTTTCTTT; cdr3_aa: CASSLGVESEKNTEAFF
clone_size: .; v_call: TRBV14; d_call: .; j_call: TRBJ1-1; cdr3_nt: TGTGCCAGCAGCCAAGGGTACGAGGGTTACAGGGAAACGTACACTGAAGCTTTCTTT; cdr3_aa: CASSQGYEGYRETYTEAFF
clone_size: .; v_call: TRBV7-2; d_call: .; j_call: TRBJ2-3; cdr3_nt: TGTGCCAGCAGCTTTTTTCGTGATACGCAGTATTTT; cdr3_aa: CASSFFRDTQYF
clone_size: .; v_call: TRBV7-2; d_call: .; j_call: TRBJ1-2; cdr3_nt: TGTGCCAGCAGCCCAGGTCGTAATTATGGCTACACCTTC; cdr3_aa: CASSPGRNYGYTF
clone_size: .; v_call: TRBV6-1; d_call: TRBD1; j_call: TRBJ2-7; cdr3_nt: TGTGCCAGCAGTGAGGCCCGGGGGAGGACAGGGGGCCTATACGAGCAGTACTTC; cdr3_aa: CASSEARGRTGGLYEQYF
clone_size: .; v_call: TRBV19; d_call: TRBD1; j_call: TRBJ2-1; cdr3_nt: TGTGCCAGTAGTATCCCCGGACAGGGGTTTGGCAATGAGCAGTTCTTC; cdr3_aa: CASSIPGQGFGNEQFF
clone_size: once; v_call: TRBV6-1; d_call: .; j_call: TRBJ2-3; cdr3_nt: TGTGCCAGCAATGGGCCCTACCCAGATACGCAGTATTTT; cdr3_aa: CASNGPYPDTQYF
clone_size: .; v_call: TRBV5-1; d_call: .; j_call: TRBJ2-5; cdr3_nt: TGCGCCAGCAGCAACGGGATGTACCAAGAGACCCAGTACTTC; cdr3_aa: CASSNGMYQETQYF
clone_size: .; v_call: TRBV5-1; d_call: TRBD1; j_call: TRBJ1-2; cdr3_nt: TGCGCCAGCAGGCAGGGACAGGGATATGGCTACACCTTC; cdr3_aa: CASRQGQGYGYTF
clone_size: .; v_call: TRBV6-5; d_call: .; j_call: TRBJ2-5; cdr3_nt: TGTGCCAGCAGTTACCAAGGGGTCAGGGAGACCCAGTACTTC; cdr3_aa: CASSYQGVRETQYF
clone_size: .; v_call: TRBV6-5; d_call: .; j_call: TRBJ1-6; cdr3_nt: TGTGCCAGCAGCCAGGGTATTGATTCACCCCTCCACTTT; cdr3_aa: CASSQGIDSPLHF
clone_size: .; v_call: TRBV7-2; d_call: TRBD2; j_call: TRBJ2-3; cdr3_nt: TGTGCCAGCAGCTCCGCCTCTTTAGCGGGGGCAGATACGCAGTATTTT; cdr3_aa: CASSSASLAGADTQYF
clone_size: .; v_call: TRBV7-2; d_call: .; j_call: TRBJ1-2; cdr3_nt: TGTGCCAGCAGCCCCGGGACACTCTATGGCTACACCTTC; cdr3_aa: CASSPGTLYGYTF
clone_size: .; v_call: TRBV6-1; d_call: .; j_call: TRBJ2-4; cdr3_nt: TGTGCCAGCAGGGAGGGTCCTCTAGCCAAAAACATTCAGTACTTC; cdr3_aa: CASREGPLAKNIQYF
clone_size: once; v_call: TRBV29-1; d_call: TRBD1; j_call: TRBJ1-1; cdr3_nt: TGCAGCGTCCGACAGGGGGCAGGTGAAGCTTTCTTT; cdr3_aa: CSVRQGAGEAFF
clone_size: .; v_call: TRBV6-1; d_call: TRBD1; j_call: TRBJ2-7; cdr3_nt: TGTGCCAGCACCAGGACAGGGGAACCCTTCTACGAGCAGTACTTC; cdr3_aa: CASTRTGEPFYEQYF
clone_size: .; v_call: TRBV6-1; d_call: TRBD1; j_call: TRBJ1-2; cdr3_nt: TGTGCCAGCAGTGCACAGGGGGGCTATGGCTACACCTTC; cdr3_aa: CASSAQGGYGYTF
clone_size: .; v_call: TRBV7-2; d_call: .; j_call: TRBJ2-1; cdr3_nt: TGTGCCAGCAGCTTCCCTGGTGGGCCATTGTTCTTC; cdr3_aa: CASSFPGGPLFF
clone_size: .; v_call: TRBV19; d_call: .; j_call: TRBJ1-2; cdr3_nt: TGTGCCAGTAGTATAGGGGGCAGGGTAAGAGCTAACTATGGCTACACCTTC; cdr3_aa: CASSIGGRVRANYGYTF
clone_size: .; v_call: TRBV21-1; d_call: .; j_call: TRBJ2-7; cdr3_nt: TGTGCCAGCGACCATCCCCGGACAGGCGGGCCCCCACCGTACGAGCAGTACTTC; cdr3_aa: CASDHPRTGGPPPYEQYF
clone_size: .; v_call: TRBV27; d_call: .; j_call: TRBJ1-5; cdr3_nt: TGTGCCAGCGGCCCGACAGATACTCTGAGGAATCAGCCCCAGCATTTT; cdr3_aa: CASGPTDTLRNQPQHF
clone_size: .; v_call: TRBV19; d_call: TRBD1; j_call: TRBJ2-3; cdr3_nt: TGTGCCAGTACCAGAAGGACAGGACGCCCAGATACGCAGTATTTT; cdr3_aa: CASTRRTGRPDTQYF
clone_size: .; v_call: TRBV7-7; d_call: TRBD1; j_call: TRBJ2-1; cdr3_nt: TGTGCTAGCAGCAGCGGACCGGGACAGGGGACCCTCTTC; cdr3_aa: CASSSGPGQGTLF
clone_size: .; v_call: TRBV7-9; d_call: .; j_call: TRBJ2-6; cdr3_nt: TGTGCCAGCAGCTTAGGTCGGGGGTCTGGGGCCAACGTCCTGACTTTC; cdr3_aa: CASSLGRGSGANVLTF
clone_size: .; v_call: TRBV27; d_call: .; j_call: TRBJ1-2; cdr3_nt: TGTGCCAGCAGTCTAAGCACCTCAGGTCCGAATGACTATGGCTACACCTTC; cdr3_aa: CASSLSTSGPNDYGYTF
clone_size: .; v_call: TRBV14; d_call: .; j_call: TRBJ2-7; cdr3_nt: TGTGCCAGCAGCCAGTCTGGAGGGACCTACGAGCAGTACTTC; cdr3_aa: CASSQSGGTYEQYF
clone_size: .; v_call: TRBV5-6; d_call: TRBD1; j_call: TRBJ1-2; cdr3_nt: TGTGCCAGCAGCCCCCAGGGGACAGGTTTTAACTATGGCTACACCTTC; cdr3_aa: CASSPQGTGFNYGYTF
clone_size: .; v_call: TRBV7-2; d_call: TRBD2; j_call: TRBJ2-7; cdr3_nt: TGTGCCAGCAGCTTCGGGACTAGCCATAGGGAGCAGTACTTC; cdr3_aa: CASSFGTSHREQYF
clone_size: once; v_call: TRBV27; d_call: .; j_call: TRBJ2-1; cdr3_nt: TGTGCCAGCAGCAATCGGGGGACCAACAATGAGCAGTTCTTC; cdr3_aa: CASSNRGTNNEQFF
clone_size: .; v_call: TRBV7-9; d_call: TRBD1; j_call: TRBJ1-2; cdr3_nt: TGTGCCAGCAGCCTGGACAGGAGCTATGGCTACACCTTC; cdr3_aa: CASSLDRSYGYTF
clone_size: .; v_call: TRBV5-6; d_call: TRBD1; j_call: TRBJ2-3; cdr3_nt: TGTGCCAGCAGCTCAGGACAGGGAATAGGGACAGATACGCAGTATTTT; cdr3_aa: CASSSGQGIGTDTQYF
clone_size: .; v_call: TRBV19; d_call: .; j_call: TRBJ1-5; cdr3_nt: TGTGCCAGTAGTATAGATCAAAGGAGCCACTATCAGCCCCAGCATTTT; cdr3_aa: CASSIDQRSHYQPQHF